A single sample gave rise to the 15 T cell receptor beta chains below, sequenced in a study of early T cells in non-severe SARS-CoV-2 infection. TCRdb re-called the 5' RACE reads through MiXCR, storing one row per CDR3 protein. Of 30,000 to 40,000 distinct CDR3 sequences in the sample, around 4.6% were seen once. The material sequenced was whole blood. The receptors here all came from an adult who was a healthcare worker with PCR-confirmed SARS-CoV-2 infection or an uninfected control (not recorded which).

This clonotype was recorded at least ten times. This chain uses TRBV6-6 with TRBJ1-4; TRBD1 matches at 7 bases. After removal of 7 bases from V and 4 bases from J, the junction contained 6 bases not matched to a gene. The CDR3 contains 14 residues. The germline V gene has CDR1 MNHNY and CDR2 SVGAGI (reference sequence). CDR3 residues: CASIRDSLNEKLFF. The CDR3 DNA is TGTGCCAGCATTAGGGACAGCCTTAATGAAAAACTGTTTTTT.

V usage is TRBV7-2 and J usage is TRBJ1-6; D is uncertain. The CDR3 totals 12 residues. The germline V gene encodes CDR1 SGHTA and CDR2 FQGNSA. V gave up 5 bases and J gave up 16 bases, with 15 bases separating them. In DNA, the CDR3 is TGTGCCAGCAGCCCCAAGGCCGTTCCTCTCCACTTT. Amino acid sequence: CASSPKAVPLHF.

This clonotype was counted at least ten times. The V and J genes are TRBV29-1 and TRBJ2-5; tentative D call: TRBD1 (6 bases). The CDR3 is 15 amino acids. V was trimmed by 3 bases and J by 5 bases, leaving 19 bases between them. CDR1 is SQVTM, CDR2 ANQGSEA, per germline. The CDR3 coding sequence is TGCAGCGTTGATGGAGGCAGGGGTTTGGTGGAGACCCAGTACTTC. It specifies CSVDGGRGLVETQYF.

This clonotype was seen many times. The chain joins TRBV19 to TRBJ2-5; D is undetermined. The CDR3 is made up of 13 amino acids. Trimming stripped 3 bases from V and 2 bases from J, with 7 bases between. The germline gives CDR1 LNHDA, CDR2 SQIVND (reference sequence). DNA of the CDR3: TGTGCCAGTAGTATCGCACAGCAAGAGACCCAGTACTTC. Encoded protein: CASSIAQQETQYF. The full variable domain, with the rest looked up from reference TRBV19 and TRBJ2-5, is DGGITQSPKYLFRKEGQNVTLSCEQNLNHDAMYWYRQDPGQGLRLIYYSQIVNDFQKGDIAEGYSVSREKKESFPLTVTSAQKNPTAFYLCASSIAQQETQYFGPGTRLLVL.

In this sample, this clonotype turned up a few times. The J gene is TRBJ1-1, the V gene TRBV7-2; a possible D gene is TRBD1 (6 bases). V was pared by 5 bases and J by 1 base, with 11 bases between. The length of the CDR3 is 14 residues. Germline V lookup: CDR1 SGHTA, CDR2 FQGNSA. CDR3 sequence: CASSSGQPNTEAFF. CDR3 coding DNA: TGTGCCAGCAGCAGCGGACAGCCGAACACTGAAGCTTTCTTT.

In this sample, this clonotype turned up many times. The chain has TRBV7-2 and TRBJ1-2, with no clear D. Germline lookup yields CDR1 SGHTA and CDR2 FQGNSA. The CDR3 runs 13 residues. V dropped 10 bases and J dropped 4 bases, with 16 bases sitting between them. This CDR3 reads CATNPDGTYGYTF. As DNA, the CDR3 is TGTGCCACCAACCCCGACGGCACCTATGGCTACACCTTC.

Many counts were recorded for this clonotype. The V and J genes are TRBV5-6 and TRBJ2-1, with unresolved D. V lost 1 base to trimming and J lost 7 bases, with 6 bases between them. Germline CDR1 SGHDT, CDR2 YYEEEE. The CDR3 consists of 12 residues. The CDR3 here is CASSLNRNEQFF. CDR3 bases: TGTGCCAGCAGCTTGAACAGAAATGAGCAGTTCTTC. The whole variable domain, filled in from reference TRBV5-6 and TRBJ2-1, reads DAGVTQSPTHLIKTRGQQVTLRCSPKSGHDTVSWYQQALGQGPQFIFQYYEEEERQRGNFPDRFSGHQFPNYSSELNVNALLLGDSALYLCASSLNRNEQFFGPGTRLTVL.

In its sample, this clonotype was seen a few times. CDR3 residues: CSALASDTQYF. Written as DNA, the CDR3 is TGCAGTGCTTTGGCCTCAGATACGCAGTATTTT. The V call is TRBV20-1, the J call TRBJ2-3; D is undetermined. This CDR3 spans 11 amino acids. Trimming removed 5 bases from V and 4 bases from J, with 7 bases in between. Germline CDR1 DFQATT, CDR2 SNEGSKA (reference sequence).

This clonotype occurred many times. The chain is built from TRBV18 and TRBJ2-5; D ambiguous. The length of the CDR3 is 14 residues. V lost 2 bases and J 1 base, leaving 8 bases between the germline ends. Germline V gene sequence: CDR1 KGHSH, CDR2 LQKENI. The CDR3 protein is CASSPGFTQETQYF. The CDR3 nucleotides read TGTGCCAGCTCACCAGGATTTACCCAAGAGACCCAGTACTTC.

The V gene is TRBV9, the J gene TRBJ2-3; 9 nucleotides align to TRBD2. The CDR3 sequence is 15 residues long. The V segment lost 3 bases and the J segment 0 bases; nucleotides outside the gene matches: 2. Germline CDR1 SGDLS, CDR2 YYNGEE. The CDR3 sequence is CASSGSGGSTDTQYF. In DNA form, the CDR3 reads TGTGCCAGCAGCGGGAGCGGGGGGAGCACAGATACGCAGTATTTT.

This chain links TRBV7-6 with TRBJ2-1; D perhaps matches TRBD2 (7 bases). The CDR3 contains 12 residues. Germline V gene data show CDR1 as SGHVS and CDR2 as FNYEAQ. Trimming took off 6 bases at V and 10 bases at J, with 13 bases between the two ends. CDR3 loop: CASRGRGAEQFF. As DNA, the CDR3 is TGTGCCAGCAGAGGGAGGGGGGCGGAGCAGTTCTTC.

This clonotype was counted many times. V usage is TRBV5-6 and J usage is TRBJ1-1, with D possibly being TRBD1 (5 bases). Between the trimmed V and J ends, which lost 4 bases and 5 bases, there was a span of 15 bases. The length of the CDR3 is 14 residues. Germline V gives CDR1 SGHDT, CDR2 YYEEEE. CDR3 in amino acids: CASSPGGGLTEAFF. CDR3 in DNA: TGTGCCAGCAGCCCAGGTGGGGGACTGACTGAAGCTTTCTTT. Full variable domain (missing parts from reference TRBV5-6 and TRBJ1-1): DAGVTQSPTHLIKTRGQQVTLRCSPKSGHDTVSWYQQALGQGPQFIFQYYEEEERQRGNFPDRFSGHQFPNYSSELNVNALLLGDSALYLCASSPGGGLTEAFFGQGTRLTVV.

This clonotype came up many times. This CDR3 reads CASSPAGTVNTEAFF. DNA of the CDR3: TGTGCCAGCAGCCCCGCGGGGACAGTGAACACTGAAGCTTTCTTT. The chain has TRBV7-9 and TRBJ1-1; TRBD1 agrees at 7 bases. Germline V gives CDR1 SEHNR, CDR2 FQNEAQ (reference sequence). CDR3 length: 15 amino acids. After removal of 5 bases from V and 0 bases from J, the junction contained 6 bases not matched to a gene.

This clonotype has more than one count but fewer than ten. The J gene is TRBJ1-2, the V gene TRBV2; 7 bases are shared with TRBD1. CDR3 length: 13 residues. The J segment lost 5 bases and the V segment lost 10 bases, leaving 10 bases of the junction unmatched. In germline, CDR1 is SNHLY, CDR2 FYNNEI. CDR3 sequence (DNA): TGTGCCACCAACAGGGGAGACGGGTATGGCTACACCTTC. Translating it yields CATNRGDGYGYTF.

This clonotype was detected only a few times. J is TRBJ1-2 and V is TRBV6-6; D is undetermined. In germline, CDR1 is MNHNY, CDR2 SVGAGI (reference sequence). The CDR3 is 15 residues long. Trimming cost V 0 bases and J 8 bases, with 16 bases left between them. The CDR3 here is CASSYSIRTVDGYTF. DNA of the CDR3: TGTGCCAGCAGTTACTCGATTAGGACCGTCGACGGCTACACCTTC.